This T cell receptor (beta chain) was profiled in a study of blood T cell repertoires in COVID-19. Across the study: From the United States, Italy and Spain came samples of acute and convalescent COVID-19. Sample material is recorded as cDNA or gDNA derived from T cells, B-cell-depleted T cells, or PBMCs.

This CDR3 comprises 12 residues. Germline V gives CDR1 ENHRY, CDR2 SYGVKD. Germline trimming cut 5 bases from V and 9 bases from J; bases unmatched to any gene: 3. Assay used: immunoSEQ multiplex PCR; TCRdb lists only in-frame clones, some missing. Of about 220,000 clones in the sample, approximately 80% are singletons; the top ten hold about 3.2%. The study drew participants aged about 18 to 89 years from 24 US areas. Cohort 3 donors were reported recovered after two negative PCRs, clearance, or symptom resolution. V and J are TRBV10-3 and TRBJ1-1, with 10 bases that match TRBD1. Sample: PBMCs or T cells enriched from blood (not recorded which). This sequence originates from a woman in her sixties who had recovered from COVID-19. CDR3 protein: CAISRDRGKAFF. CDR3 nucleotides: TGTGCCATCAGTCGGGACAGGGGAAAAGCTTTCTTT.